The 11 T cell receptor beta chains below come from one sample, sequenced in a study of shared clonotypes between healthy human individuals. Libraries were prepared by immunoSEQ multiplex PCR; TCRdb keeps only in-frame clonotypes and omits some of them. The sample lists 1.5 million to 2.5 million clones, roughly 94% occurring once. CD45RO-negative, CCR7-selected cells formed the naive CD8 fraction, which excluded terminally differentiated effector memory CD45RA+ cells. Source material: naive CD8+ T cells sorted from blood. The receptors shown here come from a man aged 18 to 35 in good health.

The chain links TRBV7-6 to TRBJ1-4, with 10 bases lining up with TRBD1. Germline trimming cut 2 bases from V and 8 bases from J; bases unmatched to any gene: 5. The germline V gene has CDR1 SGHVS and CDR2 FNYEAQ. The CDR3 extends over 15 amino acids. CDR3 residues: CASSLLGTGEEKLFF. The CDR3 DNA reads as TGTGCCAGCAGCTTATTGGGGACAGGGGAAGAAAAACTGTTTTTT. Together with reference TRBV7-6 and TRBJ1-4, the CDR3 gives the full variable domain: GAGVSQSPRYKVTKRGQDVALRCDPISGHVSLYWYRQALGQGPEFLTYFNYEAQQDKSGLPNDRFSAERPEGSISTLTIQRTEQRDSAMYRCASSLLGTGEEKLFFGSGTQLSVL.

V gene TRBV10-1 combines with J gene TRBJ2-1; D perhaps matches TRBD1 (6 bases). There are 16 residues in the CDR3. Trimming removed 10 bases from V and 7 bases from J, with 26 bases in between. The germline gives CDR1 WNHNN, CDR2 SYGVQD (reference sequence). CDR3 region: CATGQEPARGLNEQFF. DNA of the CDR3: TGCGCCACAGGCCAGGAGCCAGCCAGGGGCTTGAATGAGCAGTTCTTC.

This clone appeared a few times. This chain joins TRBV7-9 and TRBJ1-2; TRBD1 might be the D (6 bases). CDR3 size: 13 residues. The germline CDR1 and CDR2 sequences are SEHNR and FQNEAQ (reference sequence). V gave up 5 bases and J gave up 3 bases, with 10 bases separating them. The DNA for the CDR3 is TGTGCCAGCAGCGAACAGGGCCACTATGGCTACACCTTC. Translation: CASSEQGHYGYTF.

CDR3 DNA: TGCAGCGTTGAAGGAGTTGGGGGATCCTACGAGCAGTACTTC. Translating gives CSVEGVGGSYEQYF. This sequence joins TRBV29-1 and TRBJ2-7; D may match TRBD1 or TRBD2 (5 bases each). The V end lost 1 base, the J end lost 1 base, and 11 bases lay between the germline ends. CDR1 is SQVTM and CDR2 is ANQGSEA in the germline V gene. The CDR3 is made up of 14 amino acids.

This clone appeared once. The chain has TRBV11-2 and TRBJ2-7; TRBD1 matches 12 bases. The ends lost 0 bases at V and 5 bases at J; junction bases unmatched: 5. Per the germline V gene, CDR1 is SGHAT and CDR2 is FQNNGV. The CDR3 has 16 amino acids. The CDR3 loop reads CASSLEGQGAVDEQYF. For the CDR3, the DNA is TGTGCCAGCAGCTTAGAGGGACAGGGGGCGGTGGACGAGCAGTACTTC.

This chain connects TRBV2 to TRBJ2-1; possibly TRBD1 for D (7 bases). Trimming stripped 4 bases from V and 6 bases from J, with 16 bases between. The CDR3 totals 15 residues. The germline V gene has CDR1 SNHLY and CDR2 FYNNEI. The CDR3 reads CASSVDREVTNEQFF. CDR3 DNA: TGTGCCAGCAGTGTTGACAGGGAGGTTACCAATGAGCAGTTCTTC.

This chain links TRBV25-1 with TRBJ2-7; the D gene could be TRBD1 or TRBD2 (5 bases each). The CDR3 extends over 13 amino acids. Germline CDR1 is MGHDK and CDR2 is SYGVNS. V was clipped by 5 bases and J by 2 bases, with 10 bases between them. CDR3 residues: CASSRGVTYEQYF. CDR3 bases: TGTGCCAGCAGTAGGGGAGTAACCTACGAGCAGTACTTC.

The J gene is TRBJ2-3, the V gene TRBV5-4, with D possibly being TRBD2 (7 bases). Germline CDR1 SGHNT, CDR2 YYREEE (reference sequence). The CDR3 is 17 residues long. The ends were cut back, 1 base at V and 4 bases at J, with 19 bases in the middle. For the CDR3, the DNA is TGTGCCAGCAGCTTGTGGGGGGGCCAGGGGCTGGCAGATACGCAGTATTTT. Translated, it gives CASSLWGGQGLADTQYF.

As for this clone: Other nucleotide sequences in the sample specify the same CDR3. The rearrangement joins TRBV7-9 to TRBJ2-3; D gene unclear. The CDR3 covers 13 residues. V lost 3 bases and J lost 2, with 6 bases in between. CDR1 is SEHNR, CDR2 FQNEAQ, per germline (reference sequence). The DNA for the CDR3 is TGTGCCAGCAGCTTTCCCTCCACAGATACGCAGTATTTT. Its protein product is CASSFPSTDTQYF.

The chain links TRBV4-1 to TRBJ2-2; D is possibly TRBD1 (6 bases). V lost 3 bases to trimming and J lost 4 bases, with 12 bases between them. This CDR3 region has 15 residues. From germline, CDR1 is MGHRA and CDR2 YSYEKL. For the CDR3, the DNA is TGCGCCAGCAGCCATCAACAGGGCGCCACCGGGGAGCTGTTTTTT. This codes for CASSHQQGATGELFF.

The chain combines TRBV28 with TRBJ1-1; D is unresolved. Trimming removed 8 bases from V and 1 base from J, with 11 bases in between. This CDR3 spans 13 amino acids. Germline assignment: CDR1 MDHEN and CDR2 SYDVKM. This CDR3 reads CASYLTGNTEAFF. The CDR3 DNA reads as TGTGCCAGCTACCTTACTGGGAACACTGAAGCTTTCTTT.